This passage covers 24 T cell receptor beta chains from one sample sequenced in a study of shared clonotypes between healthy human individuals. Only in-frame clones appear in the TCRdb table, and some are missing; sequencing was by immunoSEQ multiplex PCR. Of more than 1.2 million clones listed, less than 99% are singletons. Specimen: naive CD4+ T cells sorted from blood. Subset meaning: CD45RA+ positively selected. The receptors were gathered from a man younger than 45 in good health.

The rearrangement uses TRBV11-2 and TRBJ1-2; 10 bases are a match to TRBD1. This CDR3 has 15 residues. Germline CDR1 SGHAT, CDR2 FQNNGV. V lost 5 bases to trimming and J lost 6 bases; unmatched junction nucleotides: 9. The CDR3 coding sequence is TGTGCCAGCAGCCCCGACAGGGGGCGTAGAGATGGCTACACCTTC. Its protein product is CASSPDRGRRDGYTF.

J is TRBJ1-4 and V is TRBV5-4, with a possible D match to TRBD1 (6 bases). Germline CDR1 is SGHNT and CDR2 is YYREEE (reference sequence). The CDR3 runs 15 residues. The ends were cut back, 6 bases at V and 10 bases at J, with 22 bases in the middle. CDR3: CASTIMGGAEGKLFF. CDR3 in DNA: TGTGCCAGCACCATAATGGGGGGCGCCGAGGGAAAACTGTTTTTT.

The CDR3 region is CASSGHHNTEAFF. For the CDR3, the DNA is TGTGCCAGCAGCGGACATCATAACACTGAAGCTTTCTTT. The V gene is TRBV25-1, the J gene TRBJ1-1; D perhaps matches TRBD1 (5 bases). Germline-derived CDR1 and CDR2 are MGHDK and SYGVNS. Trimming stripped 6 bases from V and 2 bases from J, with 10 bases between. The length of the CDR3 is 13 residues.

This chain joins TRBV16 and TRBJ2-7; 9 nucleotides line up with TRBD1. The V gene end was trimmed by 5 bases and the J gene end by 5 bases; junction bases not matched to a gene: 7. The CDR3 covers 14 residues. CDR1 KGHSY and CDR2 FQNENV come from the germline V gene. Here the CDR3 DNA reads TGTGCCAGCAGCGAATGGACAGGGGACGACGAGCAGTACTTC. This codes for CASSEWTGDDEQYF.

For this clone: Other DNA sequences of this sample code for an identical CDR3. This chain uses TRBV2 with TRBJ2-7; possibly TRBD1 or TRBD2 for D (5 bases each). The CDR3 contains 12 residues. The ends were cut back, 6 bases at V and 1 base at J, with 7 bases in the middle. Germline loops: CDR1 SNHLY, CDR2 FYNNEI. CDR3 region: CASRGESYEQYF. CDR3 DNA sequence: TGTGCCAGCAGGGGGGAGTCCTACGAGCAGTACTTC.

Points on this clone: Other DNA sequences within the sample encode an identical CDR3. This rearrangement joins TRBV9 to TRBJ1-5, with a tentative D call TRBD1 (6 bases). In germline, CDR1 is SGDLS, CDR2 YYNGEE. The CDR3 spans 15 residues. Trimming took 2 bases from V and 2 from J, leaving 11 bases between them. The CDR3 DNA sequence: TGTGCCAGCAGCGTTGGGGGCCTAGGCAATCAGCCCCAGCATTTT. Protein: CASSVGGLGNQPQHF.

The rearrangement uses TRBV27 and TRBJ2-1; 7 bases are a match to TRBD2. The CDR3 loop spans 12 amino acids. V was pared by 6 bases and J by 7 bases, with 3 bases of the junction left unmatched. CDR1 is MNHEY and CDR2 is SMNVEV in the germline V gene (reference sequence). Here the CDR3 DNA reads TGTGCCAGCAGGGGGCGGGGGAATGAGCAGTTCTTC. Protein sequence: CASRGRGNEQFF.

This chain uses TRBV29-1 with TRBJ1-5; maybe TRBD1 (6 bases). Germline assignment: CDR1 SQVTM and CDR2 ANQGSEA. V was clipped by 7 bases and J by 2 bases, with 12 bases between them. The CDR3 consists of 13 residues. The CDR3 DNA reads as TGCAGCGCCCGTGAGGGGGGCAATCAGCCCCAGCATTTT. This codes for CSAREGGNQPQHF.

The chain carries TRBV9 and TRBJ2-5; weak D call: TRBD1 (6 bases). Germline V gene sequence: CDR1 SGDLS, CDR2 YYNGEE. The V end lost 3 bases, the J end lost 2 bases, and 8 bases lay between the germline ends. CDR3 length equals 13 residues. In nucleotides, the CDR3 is TGTGCCAGCAGCGCAGGACAGCAAGAGACCCAGTACTTC. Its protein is CASSAGQQETQYF.

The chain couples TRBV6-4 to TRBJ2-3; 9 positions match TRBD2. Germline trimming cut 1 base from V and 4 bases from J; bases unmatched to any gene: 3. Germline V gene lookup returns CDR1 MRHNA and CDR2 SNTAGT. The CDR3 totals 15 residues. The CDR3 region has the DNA TGTGCCAGCAGTGACTTTGCGGGAGGGCCAGATACGCAGTATTTT. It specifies CASSDFAGGPDTQYF.

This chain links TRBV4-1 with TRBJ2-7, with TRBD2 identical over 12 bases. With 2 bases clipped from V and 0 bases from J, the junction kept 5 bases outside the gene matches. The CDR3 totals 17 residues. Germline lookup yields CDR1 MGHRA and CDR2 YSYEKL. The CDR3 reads CASSQKGTSGPSYEQYF. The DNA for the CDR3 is TGCGCCAGCAGCCAAAAAGGGACTAGCGGGCCCTCCTACGAGCAGTACTTC.

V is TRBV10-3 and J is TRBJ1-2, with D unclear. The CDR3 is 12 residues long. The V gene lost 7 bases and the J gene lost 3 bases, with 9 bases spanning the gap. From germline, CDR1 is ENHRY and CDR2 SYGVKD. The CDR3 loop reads CAINGGDYGYTF. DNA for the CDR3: TGTGCCATCAACGGCGGCGACTATGGCTACACCTTC.

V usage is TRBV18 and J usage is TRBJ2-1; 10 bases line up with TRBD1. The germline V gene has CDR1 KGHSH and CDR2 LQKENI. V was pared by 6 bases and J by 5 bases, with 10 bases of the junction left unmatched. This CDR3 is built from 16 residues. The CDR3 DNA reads TGTGCCAGCTCGTCTCCAGGACAGGGGGTCGACAATGAGCAGTTCTTC. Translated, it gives CASSSPGQGVDNEQFF.

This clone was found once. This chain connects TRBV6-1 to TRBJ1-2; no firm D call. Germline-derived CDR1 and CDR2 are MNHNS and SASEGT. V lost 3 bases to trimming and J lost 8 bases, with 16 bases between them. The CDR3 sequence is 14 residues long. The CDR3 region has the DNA TGTGCCAGCAGTGATAATGTCATACTGGCGGGCTACACCTTC. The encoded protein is CASSDNVILAGYTF.

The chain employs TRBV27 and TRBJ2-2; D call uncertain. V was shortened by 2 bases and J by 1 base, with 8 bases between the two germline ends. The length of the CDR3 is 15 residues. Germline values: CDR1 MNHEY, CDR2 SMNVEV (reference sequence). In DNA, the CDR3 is TGTGCCAGCAGTTTAAGACTTATGAACACCGGGGAGCTGTTTTTT. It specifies CASSLRLMNTGELFF.

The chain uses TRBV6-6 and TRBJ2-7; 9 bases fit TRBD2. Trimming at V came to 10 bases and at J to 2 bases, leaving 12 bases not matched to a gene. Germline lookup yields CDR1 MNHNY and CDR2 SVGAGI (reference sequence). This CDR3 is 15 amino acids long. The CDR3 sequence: CATSGRLAGTYEQYF. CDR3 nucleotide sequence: TGTGCCACCTCCGGTAGGCTAGCGGGAACCTACGAGCAGTACTTC.

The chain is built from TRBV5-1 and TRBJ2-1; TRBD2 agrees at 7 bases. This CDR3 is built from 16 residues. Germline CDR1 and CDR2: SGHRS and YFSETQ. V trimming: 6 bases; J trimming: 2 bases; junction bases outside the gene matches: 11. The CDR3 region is CASTNGAGVPYNEQFF. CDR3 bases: TGCGCCAGCACCAACGGGGCGGGAGTTCCCTACAATGAGCAGTTCTTC.

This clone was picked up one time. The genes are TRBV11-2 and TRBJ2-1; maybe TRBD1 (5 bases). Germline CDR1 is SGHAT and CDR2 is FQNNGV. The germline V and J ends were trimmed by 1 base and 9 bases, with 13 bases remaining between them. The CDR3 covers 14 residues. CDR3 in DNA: TGTGCCAGCAGCTTAGTCCACAGGTCCGGTGAGCAGTTCTTC. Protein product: CASSLVHRSGEQFF.

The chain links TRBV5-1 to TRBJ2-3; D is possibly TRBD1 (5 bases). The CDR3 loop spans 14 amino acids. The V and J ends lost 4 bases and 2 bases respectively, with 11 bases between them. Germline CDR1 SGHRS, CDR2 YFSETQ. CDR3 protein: CASSPTQVTDTQYF. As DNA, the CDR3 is TGCGCCAGCAGCCCTACACAGGTCACAGATACGCAGTATTTT.

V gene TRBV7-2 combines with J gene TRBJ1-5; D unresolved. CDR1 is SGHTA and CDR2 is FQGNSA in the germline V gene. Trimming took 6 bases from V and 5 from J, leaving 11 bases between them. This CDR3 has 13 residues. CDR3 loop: CASSLSGDQPQHF. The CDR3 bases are TGTGCCAGCAGTCTTTCGGGTGATCAGCCCCAGCATTTT.

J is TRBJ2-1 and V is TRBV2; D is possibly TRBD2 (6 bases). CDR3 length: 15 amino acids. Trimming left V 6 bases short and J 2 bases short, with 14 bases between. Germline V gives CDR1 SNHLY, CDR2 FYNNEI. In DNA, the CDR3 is TGTGCCAGCAGCCAAAGCGGGTTGGCCTACAATGAGCAGTTCTTC. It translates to CASSQSGLAYNEQFF.

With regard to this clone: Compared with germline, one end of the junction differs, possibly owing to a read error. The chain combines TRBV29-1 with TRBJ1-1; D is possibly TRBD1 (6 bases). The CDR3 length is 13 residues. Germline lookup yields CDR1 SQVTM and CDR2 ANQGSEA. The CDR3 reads CSAAGTGNPEAFF. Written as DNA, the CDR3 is TGCAGCGCCGCTGGTACAGGGAACCCTGAAGCTTTCTTT.

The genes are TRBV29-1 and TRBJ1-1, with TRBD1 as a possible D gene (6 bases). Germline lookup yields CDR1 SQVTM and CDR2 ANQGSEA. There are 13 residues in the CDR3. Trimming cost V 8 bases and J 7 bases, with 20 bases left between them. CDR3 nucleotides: TGCAGCTCCTTCCCCCCGGGGGCGAATGAAGCTTTCTTT. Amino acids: CSSFPPGANEAFF.

CDR3 sequence (DNA): TGCGCCAGCAGCTTGACCGGGCCCCCAGGAGAGACCCAGTACTTC. This codes for CASSLTGPPGETQYF. The chain links TRBV5-1 to TRBJ2-5; D remains ambiguous. Trimming stripped 1 base from V and 4 bases from J, with 14 bases between. In germline, CDR1 is SGHRS, CDR2 YFSETQ. This CDR3 region has 15 residues. Complete variable domain (other parts from reference TRBV5-1 and TRBJ2-5): KAGVTQTPRYLIKTRGQQVTLSCSPISGHRSVSWYQQTPGQGLQFLFEYFSETQRNKGNFPGRFSGRQFSNSRSEMNVSTLELGDSALYLCASSLTGPPGETQYFGPGTRLLVL.